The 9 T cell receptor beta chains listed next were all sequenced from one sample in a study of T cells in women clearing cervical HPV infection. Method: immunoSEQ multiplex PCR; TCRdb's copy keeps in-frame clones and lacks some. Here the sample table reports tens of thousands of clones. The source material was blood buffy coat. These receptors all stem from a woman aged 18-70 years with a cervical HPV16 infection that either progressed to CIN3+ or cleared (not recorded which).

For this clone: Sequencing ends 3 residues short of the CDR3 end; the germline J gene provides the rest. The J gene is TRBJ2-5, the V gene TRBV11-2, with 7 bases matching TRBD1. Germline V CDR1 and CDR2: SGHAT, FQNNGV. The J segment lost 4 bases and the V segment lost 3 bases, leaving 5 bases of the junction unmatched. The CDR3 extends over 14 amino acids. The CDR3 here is CASSFSTGPETQYF. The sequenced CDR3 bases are TGTGCCAGCAGCTTCTCGACAGGGCCAGAGACC.

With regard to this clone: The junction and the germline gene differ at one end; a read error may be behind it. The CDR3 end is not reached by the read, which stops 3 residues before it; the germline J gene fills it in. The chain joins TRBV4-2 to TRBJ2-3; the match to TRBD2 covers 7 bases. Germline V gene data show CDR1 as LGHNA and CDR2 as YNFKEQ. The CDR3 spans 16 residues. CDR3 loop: CASSQDVSGDTDTQYF. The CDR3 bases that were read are TGCGCCAGCAGCCAAGATGTAAGCGGGGACACAGATACG.

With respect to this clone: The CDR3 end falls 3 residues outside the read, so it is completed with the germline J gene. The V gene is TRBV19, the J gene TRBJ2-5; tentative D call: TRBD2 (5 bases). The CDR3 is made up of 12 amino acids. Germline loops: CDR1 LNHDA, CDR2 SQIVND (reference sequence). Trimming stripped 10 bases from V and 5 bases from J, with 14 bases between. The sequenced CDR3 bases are TGTGCCACTAGCCAGGCGGGCGAGACC. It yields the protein CATSQAGET. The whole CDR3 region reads CATSQAGETQYF. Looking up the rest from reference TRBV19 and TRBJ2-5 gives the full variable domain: DGGITQSPKYLFRKEGQNVTLSCEQNLNHDAMYWYRQDPGQGLRLIYYSQIVNDFQKGDIAEGYSVSREKKESFPLTVTSAQKNPTAFYLCATSQAGETQYFGPGTRLLVL.

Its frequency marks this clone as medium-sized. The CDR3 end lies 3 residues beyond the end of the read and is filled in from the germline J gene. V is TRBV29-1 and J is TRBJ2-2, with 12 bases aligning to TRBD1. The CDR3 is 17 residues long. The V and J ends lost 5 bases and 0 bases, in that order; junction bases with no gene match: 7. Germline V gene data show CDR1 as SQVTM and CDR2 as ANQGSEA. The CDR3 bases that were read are TGCAGCGTTAAGTCCGGGACAGGGGGCGCGAACACCGGGGAG. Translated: CSVKSGTGGANTGE. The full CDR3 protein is CSVKSGTGGANTGELFF.

The CDR3 spells CASSLEPAGELFF. The part of the CDR3 DNA that was read is TGTGCCAGCAGCTTAGAGCCAGCCGGGGAG. The J gene is TRBJ2-2, the V gene TRBV11-2; no clear D gene. The read is 3 residues too short to cover the CDR3 end, so that end is filled in from the germline J gene. Between the trimmed V and J ends, which lost 0 bases and 6 bases, there was a span of 5 bases. Germline CDR1 SGHAT, CDR2 FQNNGV. This CDR3 contains 13 residues.

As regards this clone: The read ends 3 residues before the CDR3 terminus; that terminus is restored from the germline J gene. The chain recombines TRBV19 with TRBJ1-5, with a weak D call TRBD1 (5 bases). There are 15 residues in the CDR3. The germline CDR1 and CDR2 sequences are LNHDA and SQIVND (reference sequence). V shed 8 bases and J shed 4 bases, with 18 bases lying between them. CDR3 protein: CASQGARGGNQPQHF. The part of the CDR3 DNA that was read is TGTGCCAGTCAAGGGGCAAGGGGTGGGAATCAGCCC.

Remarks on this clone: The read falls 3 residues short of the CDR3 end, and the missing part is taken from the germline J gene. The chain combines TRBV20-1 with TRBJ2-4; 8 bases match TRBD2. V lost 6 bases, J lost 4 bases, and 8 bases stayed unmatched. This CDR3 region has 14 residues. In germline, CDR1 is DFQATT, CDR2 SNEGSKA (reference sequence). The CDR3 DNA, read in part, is TGCAGTGCGGTCTCCGGGGGGGTTAAAAACATT. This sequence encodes CSAVSGGVKNI. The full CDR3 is CSAVSGGVKNIQYF.

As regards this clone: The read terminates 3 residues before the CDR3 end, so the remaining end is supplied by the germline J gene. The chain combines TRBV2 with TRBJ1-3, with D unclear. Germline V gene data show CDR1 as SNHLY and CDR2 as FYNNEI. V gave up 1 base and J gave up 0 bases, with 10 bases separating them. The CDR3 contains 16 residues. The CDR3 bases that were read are TGTGCCAGCAGTGAAGAGGCCTCAACCTCTGGAAACACC. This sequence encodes CASSEEASTSGNT. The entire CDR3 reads CASSEEASTSGNTIYF.

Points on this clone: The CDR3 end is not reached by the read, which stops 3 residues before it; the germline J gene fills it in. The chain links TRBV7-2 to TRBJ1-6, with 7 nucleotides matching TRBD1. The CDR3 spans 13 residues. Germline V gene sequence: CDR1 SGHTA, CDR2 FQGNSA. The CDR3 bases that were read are TGTGCCAGCAGCTTTCAGGGGGGTACGTCC. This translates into CASSFQGGTS. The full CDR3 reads CASSFQGGTSLHF. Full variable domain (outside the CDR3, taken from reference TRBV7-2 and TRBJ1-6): GAGVSQSPSNKVTEKGKDVELRCDPISGHTALYWYRQSLGQGLEFLIYFQGNSAPDKSGLPSDRFSAERTGGSVSTLTIQRTQQEDSAVYLCASSFQGGTSLHFGNGTRLTVT.